One sample yielded the 17 T cell receptor beta chains listed below, sequenced in a study of early T cells in non-severe SARS-CoV-2 infection. MiXCR, run by TCRdb on the 5' RACE reads, gives a single entry per CDR3 protein. The data hold about 32,000 distinct CDR3 sequences, with around 4.3% observed a single time. Sequencing used whole blood. These receptors came from an adult who was a healthcare worker with PCR-confirmed SARS-CoV-2 infection or an uninfected control (not recorded which).

The chain recombines TRBV10-1 with TRBJ2-1, with D possibly called TRBD1 or TRBD2 (6 bases each). Trimming took off 3 bases at V and 3 bases at J, with 9 bases between the two ends. The CDR3 loop spans 14 amino acids. CDR1 and CDR2 (germline): WNHNN, SYGVQD (reference sequence). For the CDR3, the DNA is TGCGCCAGCAGTGATCGGGGGCTCTACAATGAGCAGTTCTTC. Amino acids: CASSDRGLYNEQFF.

This clonotype was counted many times. The V call is TRBV24-1, the J call TRBJ1-2; the D is unclear. The CDR3 is made up of 16 amino acids. V was trimmed by 3 bases and J by 0 bases, leaving 13 bases between them. Germline V CDR1 and CDR2: KGHDR, SFDVKD. The CDR3, as DNA: TGTGCCACCAGTGATATCCACCACGTAGCTAACTATGGCTACACCTTC. Translated, it gives CATSDIHHVANYGYTF.

This clonotype came up many times. This rearrangement joins TRBV18 to TRBJ2-7; TRBD1 agrees at 9 bases. J was trimmed by 5 bases and V by 4 bases; bases with no gene match: 15. Germline-derived CDR1 and CDR2 are KGHSH and LQKENI. The CDR3 runs to 17 residues. CDR3 nucleotide sequence: TGTGCCAGCTCACTTGTGGGACAGGGTTCTCCTACCCACGAGCAGTACTTC. It translates to CASSLVGQGSPTHEQYF.

In its sample, this clonotype was seen many times. The chain combines TRBV12-3 or TRBV12-4 with TRBJ2-2; 10 bases agree with TRBD2. Trimming took 7 bases from V and 5 from J; bases not matched to a gene: 13. There are 17 residues in the CDR3. This CDR3 reads CASTPGAGLAITGELFF. CDR3 bases: TGTGCCAGCACCCCCGGGGCGGGACTAGCGATTACCGGGGAGCTGTTTTTT.

This clonotype was counted ten times or more. This sequence joins TRBV5-1 and TRBJ1-1; perhaps TRBD1 as D (6 bases). V was shortened by 4 bases and J by 0 bases, with 34 bases between the two germline ends. CDR1 and CDR2 (germline): SGHRS, YFSETQ. This CDR3 comprises 22 residues. The CDR3 nucleotides are TGCGCCAGCAGCCTATATCTTAACCGGCACACCCTAGCTGGGGACATGAACACTGAAGCTTTCTTT. Encoded protein: CASSLYLNRHTLAGDMNTEAFF.

This clonotype was counted ten times or more. The chain couples TRBV5-1 to TRBJ2-7, with D uncertain. The CDR3 has 16 residues. Germline lookup yields CDR1 SGHRS and CDR2 YFSETQ. Trimming took 2 bases from V and 0 from J, leaving 15 bases between them. The CDR3 DNA is TGCGCCAGCAGCTTCGGACCGACTTCTAGCTCCTACGAGCAGTACTTC. Its translation is CASSFGPTSSSYEQYF.

This clonotype was found many times. The chain recombines TRBV20-1 with TRBJ2-4; 9 bases are a match to TRBD2. V was clipped by 5 bases and J by 4 bases; unmatched bases: 9. CDR1 and CDR2 from the germline V gene are DFQATT and SNEGSKA (reference sequence). The CDR3 has 15 amino acids. The CDR3 DNA follows: TGCAGTGCTCGCCCAATGACTAGCGGAAAAAACATTCAGTACTTC. The encoded protein is CSARPMTSGKNIQYF.

This clonotype was seen ten or more times. The chain employs TRBV15 and TRBJ1-3; D is undetermined. Trimming removed 0 bases at V and 0 bases at J, with 6 bases between. The CDR3 totals 15 residues. Looked up from germline, CDR1 is LNHNV and CDR2 is YYDKDF (reference sequence). CDR3 nucleotide sequence: TGTGCCACCAGCAGAGATCCGGCCTCTGGAAACACCATATATTTT. Its translation is CATSRDPASGNTIYF.

Ten or more counts support this clonotype. This chain uses TRBV6-5 with TRBJ1-5; D is ambiguous. The CDR3 spans 14 residues. V lost 0 bases to trimming and J lost 4 bases, with 7 bases between them. Germline V lookup: CDR1 MNHEY, CDR2 SVGAGI. CDR3 DNA: TGTGCCAGCAGTTACTCGGTCCAGAATCAGCCCCAGCATTTT. Translated, it gives CASSYSVQNQPQHF.

This clonotype was picked up many times. The chain uses TRBV5-1 and TRBJ1-1; D remains unclear. Germline values: CDR1 SGHRS, CDR2 YFSETQ. The CDR3 contains 15 residues. Trimming removed 0 bases at V and 0 bases at J, with 9 bases between. This CDR3 reads CASSLAGRMNTEAFF. The CDR3 DNA is TGCGCCAGCAGCTTGGCGGGCAGAATGAACACTGAAGCTTTCTTT.

The table lists this clonotype with many counts. The chain is built from TRBV18 and TRBJ2-5, with a tentative D call TRBD1 (5 bases). CDR1 is KGHSH and CDR2 is LQKENI in the germline V gene. With 2 bases removed from V and 3 bases from J, the gap between germline ends came to 10 bases. The CDR3 runs to 14 residues. CDR3 residues: CASSPGAREETQYF. In nucleotides, the CDR3 is TGTGCCAGCTCACCAGGGGCAAGAGAAGAGACCCAGTACTTC.

This clonotype was observed many times. J is TRBJ2-7 and V is TRBV20-1; 11 bases match TRBD1. Germline trimming cut 3 bases from V and 4 bases from J; bases unmatched to any gene: 2. The CDR3 contains 13 residues. From germline, CDR1 is DFQATT and CDR2 SNEGSKA (reference sequence). CDR3: CSARGQGGYEQYF. CDR3 in DNA: TGCAGTGCTAGGGGACAGGGGGGATACGAGCAGTACTTC.

This clonotype was seen repeatedly, ten times or more. This sequence joins TRBV6-2 or TRBV6-3 and TRBJ2-1, with 12 bases aligning to TRBD1. There are 18 residues in the CDR3. Trimming took 4 bases from V and 7 from J; bases not matched to a gene: 14. Germline values: CDR1 MNHEY, CDR2 SVGEGT. For the CDR3, the DNA is TGTGCCAGCAGTTTCCCGAACCCGGGACAGGGGGCGAGGAATGAGCAGTTCTTC. It codes for CASSFPNPGQGARNEQFF.

The rearrangement joins TRBV6-1 to TRBJ2-3; no clear D. Between the trimmed V and J ends, which lost 7 bases and 0 bases, there was a span of 23 bases. Germline loops: CDR1 MNHNS, CDR2 SASEGT. This CDR3 is built from 18 residues. The CDR3 DNA sequence: TGTGCCAGCATCCCTCGAAGCAGCCAAGCCTCTAGCACAGATACGCAGTATTTT. Its translation: CASIPRSSQASSTDTQYF.

This clonotype was seen at least ten times. The chain couples TRBV20-1 to TRBJ2-7; possible D gene TRBD1, 6 bases. Germline-derived CDR1 and CDR2 are DFQATT and SNEGSKA (reference sequence). This CDR3 contains 13 residues. Trimming took off 5 bases at V and 2 bases at J, with 13 bases between the two ends. The DNA for the CDR3 is TGCAGTGCTGCTAACAGGGACCCCTACGAGCAGTACTTC. Encoded protein: CSAANRDPYEQYF.

The J gene is TRBJ2-1, the V gene TRBV12-3 or TRBV12-4; D call uncertain. The CDR3 extends over 12 amino acids. Trimming removed 5 bases at V and 5 bases at J, with 7 bases between. CDR3: CASSPYHNEQFF. The CDR3 bases are TGTGCCAGCAGTCCGTACCACAATGAGCAGTTCTTC.

V and J are TRBV6-1 and TRBJ2-6; 9 bases fit TRBD1. The CDR3 is made up of 16 amino acids. Losses at the gene ends were 6 bases for V and 1 base for J; bases not matched to a gene: 4. Germline loops: CDR1 MNHNS, CDR2 SASEGT. The CDR3 nucleotides are TGTGCCAGCAGGGGACAGGGTGCTTCTGGGGCCAACGTCCTGACTTTC. It encodes CASRGQGASGANVLTF.